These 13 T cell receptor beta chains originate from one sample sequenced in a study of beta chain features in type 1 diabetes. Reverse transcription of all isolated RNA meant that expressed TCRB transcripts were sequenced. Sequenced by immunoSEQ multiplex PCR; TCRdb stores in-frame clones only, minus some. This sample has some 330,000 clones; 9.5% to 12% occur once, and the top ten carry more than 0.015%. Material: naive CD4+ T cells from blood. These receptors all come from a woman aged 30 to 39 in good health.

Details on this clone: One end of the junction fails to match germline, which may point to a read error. The DNA of the CDR3 is TGTGCCAGCTCTCCACGCCGGGACACCAATGAGCAGTTCTTC. This sequence encodes CASSPRRDTNEQFF. The chain combines TRBV18 with TRBJ2-1; D is perhaps TRBD1 (6 bases). Germline V gene data show CDR1 as KGHSH and CDR2 as LQKENI. This CDR3 region has 14 residues.

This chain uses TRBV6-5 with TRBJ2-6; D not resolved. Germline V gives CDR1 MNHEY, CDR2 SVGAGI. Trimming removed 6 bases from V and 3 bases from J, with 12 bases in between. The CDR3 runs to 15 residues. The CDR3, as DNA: TGTGCCAGCAGAGAGCTAACGAGTGGGGCCAACGTCCTGACTTTC. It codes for CASRELTSGANVLTF.

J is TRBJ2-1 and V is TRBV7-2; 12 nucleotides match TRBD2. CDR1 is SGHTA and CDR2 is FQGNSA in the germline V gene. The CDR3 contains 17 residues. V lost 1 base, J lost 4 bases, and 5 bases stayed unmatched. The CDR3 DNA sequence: TGTGCCAGCAGCTTAGAATTGACTAGCGGGAGTTACAATGAGCAGTTCTTC. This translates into CASSLELTSGSYNEQFF.

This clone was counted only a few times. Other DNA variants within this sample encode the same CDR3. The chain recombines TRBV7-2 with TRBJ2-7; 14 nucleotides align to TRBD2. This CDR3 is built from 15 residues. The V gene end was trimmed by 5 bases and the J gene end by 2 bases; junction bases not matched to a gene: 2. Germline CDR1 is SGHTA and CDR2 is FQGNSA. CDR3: CASSQGLAGAYEQYF. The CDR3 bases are TGTGCCAGCAGCCAGGGACTAGCGGGAGCCTACGAGCAGTACTTC.

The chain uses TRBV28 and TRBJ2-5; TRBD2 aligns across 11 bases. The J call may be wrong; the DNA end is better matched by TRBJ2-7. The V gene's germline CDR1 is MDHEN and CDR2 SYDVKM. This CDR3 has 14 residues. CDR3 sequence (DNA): TGTGCCAGCAGGTGGACTAGCGGGCCCTACGAGCAGTACTTC. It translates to CASRWTSGPYEQYF.

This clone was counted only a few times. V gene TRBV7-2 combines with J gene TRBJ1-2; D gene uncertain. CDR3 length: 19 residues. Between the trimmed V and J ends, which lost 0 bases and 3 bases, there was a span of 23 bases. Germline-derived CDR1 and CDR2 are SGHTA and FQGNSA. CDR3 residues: CASSLAPASPAGRHYGYTF. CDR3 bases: TGTGCCAGCAGCTTAGCCCCAGCTAGCCCAGCCGGACGTCACTATGGCTACACCTTC.

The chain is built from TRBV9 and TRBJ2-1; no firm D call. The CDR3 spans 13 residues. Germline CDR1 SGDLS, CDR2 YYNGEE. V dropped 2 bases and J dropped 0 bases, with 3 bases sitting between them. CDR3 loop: CASSVLSYNEQFF. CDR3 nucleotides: TGTGCCAGCAGCGTCCTCTCCTACAATGAGCAGTTCTTC.

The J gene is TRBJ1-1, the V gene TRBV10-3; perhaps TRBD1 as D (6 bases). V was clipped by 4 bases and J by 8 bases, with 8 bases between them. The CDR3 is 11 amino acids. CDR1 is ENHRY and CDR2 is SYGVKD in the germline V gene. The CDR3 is CAISVGTEAFF. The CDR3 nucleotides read TGTGCCATCAGTGTGGGGACAGAAGCTTTCTTT.

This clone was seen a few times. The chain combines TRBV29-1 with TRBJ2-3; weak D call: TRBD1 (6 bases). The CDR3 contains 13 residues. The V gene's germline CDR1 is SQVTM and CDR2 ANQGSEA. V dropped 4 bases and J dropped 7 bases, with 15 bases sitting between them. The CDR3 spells CSVAPDSGNTQYF. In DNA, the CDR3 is TGCAGCGTTGCGCCGGACAGTGGTAATACGCAGTATTTT.

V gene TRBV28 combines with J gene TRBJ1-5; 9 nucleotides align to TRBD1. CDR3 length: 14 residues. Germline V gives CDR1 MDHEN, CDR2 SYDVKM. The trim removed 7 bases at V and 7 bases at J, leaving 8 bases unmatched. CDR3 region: CASIPGQGVQPQHF. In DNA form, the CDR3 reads TGTGCCAGCATTCCGGGACAGGGTGTCCAGCCCCAGCATTTT.

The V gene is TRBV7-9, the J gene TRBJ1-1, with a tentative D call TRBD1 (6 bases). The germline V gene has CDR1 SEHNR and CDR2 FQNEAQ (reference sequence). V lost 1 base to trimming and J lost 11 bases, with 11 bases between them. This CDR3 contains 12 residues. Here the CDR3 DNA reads TGTGCCAGCAGCTTAGTGAACAGGGTGGCTTTCTTT. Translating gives CASSLVNRVAFF.

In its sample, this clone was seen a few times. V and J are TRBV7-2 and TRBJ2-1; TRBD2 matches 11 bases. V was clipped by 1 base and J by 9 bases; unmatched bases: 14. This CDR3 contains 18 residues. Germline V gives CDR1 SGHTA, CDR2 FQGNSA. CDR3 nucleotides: TGTGCCAGCAGCTTAGGAGCTAGCGGGAGGACCCCACTGGGTGAGCAGTTCTTC. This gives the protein CASSLGASGRTPLGEQFF.

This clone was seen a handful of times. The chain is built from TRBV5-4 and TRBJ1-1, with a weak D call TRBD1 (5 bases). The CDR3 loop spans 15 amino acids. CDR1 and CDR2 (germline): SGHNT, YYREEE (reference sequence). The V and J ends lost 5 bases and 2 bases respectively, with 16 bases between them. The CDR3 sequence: CASSSPIQANTEAFF. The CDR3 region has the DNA TGTGCCAGCAGTAGCCCAATACAGGCCAACACTGAAGCTTTCTTT.